This TCR beta chain came from a study of T-cell memory formation after mild COVID-19. TCRdb re-called the 5' RACE reads through MiXCR, storing one row per CDR3 protein. The sample yields 250,000 to 400,000 distinct CDR3 sequences, around 15% seen once. This clonotype came up a few times. The antigen is unknown. The V gene's germline CDR1 is SGHTA and CDR2 FQGNSA. Trimming cost V 7 bases and J 1 base, with 19 bases left between them. The CDR3 contains 17 residues. General study findings and limits: Clones shrinking between day 15 and 85 showed a balanced CD4/CD8 split, and those that grew later tilted toward CD4+.

The TCR comes from a man aged 18 to 35 who had mild COVID-19 (a few samples of this study predate the infection). Cell type and time point are not known. The sample consisted of PBMCs or a T cell subset sorted from them (not recorded which). The genes are TRBV7-2 and TRBJ2-2; a possible D gene is TRBD1 (6 bases). Here the CDR3 reads CASNLDRRGRNTGELFF. CDR3 sequence (DNA): TGTGCCAGCAACCTGGACCGAAGGGGGAGGAACACCGGGGAGCTGTTTTTT.